The TCR beta chain described here comes from a study of cytomegalovirus exposure and HLA in healthy donors. The PCR ran on 60 Vbeta and 13 Jbeta primers. Profiling relied on immunoSEQ multiplex PCR, and the TCRdb table lists in-frame clones only, not all of them. This sample's table reports about 200,000 clones. The TCR originated in a boy between 5 and 17 years old in good health and CMV-seronegative. The sequenced material came from PBMCs.

CDR3 nucleotides: TGTGCCAGTAGTCAACGGGGCGGGGGGCCCCTTAGGGAGACCCAGTACTTC. Residues: CASSQRGGGPLRETQYF. The chain links TRBV19 to TRBJ2-5, with TRBD2 identical over 8 bases. The V segment lost 5 bases and the J segment 5 bases; nucleotides outside the gene matches: 16. The CDR3 runs 17 residues. Germline V gene data show CDR1 as LNHDA and CDR2 as SQIVND (reference sequence).